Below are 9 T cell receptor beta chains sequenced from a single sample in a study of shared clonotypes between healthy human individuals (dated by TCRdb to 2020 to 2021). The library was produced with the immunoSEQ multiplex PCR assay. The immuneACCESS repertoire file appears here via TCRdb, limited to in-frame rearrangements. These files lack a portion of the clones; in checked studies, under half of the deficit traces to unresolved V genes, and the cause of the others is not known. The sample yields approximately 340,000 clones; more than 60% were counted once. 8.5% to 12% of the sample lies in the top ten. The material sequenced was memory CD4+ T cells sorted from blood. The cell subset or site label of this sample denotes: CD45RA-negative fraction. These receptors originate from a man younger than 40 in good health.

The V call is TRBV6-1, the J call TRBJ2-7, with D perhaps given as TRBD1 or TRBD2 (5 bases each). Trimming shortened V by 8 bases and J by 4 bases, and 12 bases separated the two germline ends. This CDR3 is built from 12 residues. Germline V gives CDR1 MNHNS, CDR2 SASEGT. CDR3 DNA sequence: TGTGCCAGCGGCCGGGACGTTTACGAGCAGTACTTC. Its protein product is CASGRDVYEQYF.

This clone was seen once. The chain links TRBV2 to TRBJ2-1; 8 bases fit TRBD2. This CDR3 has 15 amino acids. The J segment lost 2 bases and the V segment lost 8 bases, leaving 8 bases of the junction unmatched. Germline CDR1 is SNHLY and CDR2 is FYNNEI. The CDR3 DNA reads TGTGCCAGCGGAGGGAGTAGCGGGACCTACAATGAGCAGTTCTTC. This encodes CASGGSSGTYNEQFF.

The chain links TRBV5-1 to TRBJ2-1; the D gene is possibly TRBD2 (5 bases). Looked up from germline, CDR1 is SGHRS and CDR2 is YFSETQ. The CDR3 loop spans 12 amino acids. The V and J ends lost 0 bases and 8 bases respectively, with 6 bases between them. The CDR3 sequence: CASSLARDEQFF. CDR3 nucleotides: TGCGCCAGCAGCTTGGCGCGGGATGAGCAGTTCTTC.

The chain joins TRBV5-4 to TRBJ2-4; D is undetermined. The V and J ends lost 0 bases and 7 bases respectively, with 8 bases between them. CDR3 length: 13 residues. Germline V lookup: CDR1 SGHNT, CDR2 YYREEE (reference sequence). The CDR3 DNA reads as TGTGCCAGCAGCTTGGCCGGGCCTAACATTCAGTACTTC. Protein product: CASSLAGPNIQYF.

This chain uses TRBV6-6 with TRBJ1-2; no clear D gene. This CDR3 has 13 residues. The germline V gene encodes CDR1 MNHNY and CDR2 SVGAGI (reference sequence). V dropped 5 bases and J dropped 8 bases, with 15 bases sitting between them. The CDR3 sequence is CASSALALDGYTF. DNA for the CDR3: TGTGCCAGCAGTGCCCTCGCCCTGGACGGCTACACCTTC.

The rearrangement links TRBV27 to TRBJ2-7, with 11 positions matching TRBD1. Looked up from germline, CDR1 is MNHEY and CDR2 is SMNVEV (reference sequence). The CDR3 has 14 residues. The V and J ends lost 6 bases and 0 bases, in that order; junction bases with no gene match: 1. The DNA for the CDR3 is TGTGCCAGCAGCGGGACAGGGGGCTCCTACGAGCAGTACTTC. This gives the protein CASSGTGGSYEQYF.

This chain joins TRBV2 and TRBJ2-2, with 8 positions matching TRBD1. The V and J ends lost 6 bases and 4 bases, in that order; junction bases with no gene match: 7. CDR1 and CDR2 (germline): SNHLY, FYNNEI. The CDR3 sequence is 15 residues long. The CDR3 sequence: CASSWTGMGTGELFF. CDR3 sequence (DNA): TGTGCCAGCAGCTGGACAGGGATGGGCACCGGGGAGCTGTTTTTT.

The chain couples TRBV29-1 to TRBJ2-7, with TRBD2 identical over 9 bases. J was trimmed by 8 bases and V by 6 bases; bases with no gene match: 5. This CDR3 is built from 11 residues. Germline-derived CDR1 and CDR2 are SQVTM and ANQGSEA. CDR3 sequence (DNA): TGCAGCGTGAGACTAGCGGCGAAGCAGTACTTC. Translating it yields CSVRLAAKQYF.

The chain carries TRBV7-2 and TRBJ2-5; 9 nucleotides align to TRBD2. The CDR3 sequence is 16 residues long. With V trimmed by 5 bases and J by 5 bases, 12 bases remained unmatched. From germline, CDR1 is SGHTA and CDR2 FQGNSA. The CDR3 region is CASSERQAGGEETQYF. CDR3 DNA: TGTGCCAGCAGCGAGCGACAGGCGGGGGGGGAGGAGACCCAGTACTTC.